Presented here are 24 T cell receptor beta chains from one specimen sequenced in a study of T cells in Graves' hyperthyroidism and ophthalmopathy. RNA transcripts gave rise to amplified TCR beta CDR3 regions. The HTBI primer set drove a first-round RT-PCR of the TCR CDR3. TCRdb independently ran MiXCR on the multiplex PCR reads; one entry per CDR3 protein. The table records 500,000 to 650,000 distinct CDR3 sequences, 12% to 15% of them present only once. The sequencing sample was made of blood. The source of these receptors is a middle-aged woman with Graves' hyperthyroidism.

This clonotype was found many times. The chain carries TRBV27 and TRBJ2-7; TRBD1 might be the D (5 bases). The CDR3 has 14 amino acids. Per germline, CDR1 MNHEY and CDR2 SMNVEV (reference sequence). Trimming took off 6 bases at V and 0 bases at J, with 12 bases between the two ends. This CDR3 reads CASRPRAFSYEQYF. CDR3 nucleotides: TGTGCCAGCAGACCCAGGGCCTTCTCCTACGAGCAGTACTTC.

At least ten counts were recorded for this clonotype. The chain employs TRBV5-1 and TRBJ2-3; a possible D gene is TRBD1 (6 bases). V gave up 4 bases and J gave up 0 bases, with 9 bases separating them. CDR1 SGHRS and CDR2 YFSETQ come from the germline V gene. CDR3 length equals 14 residues. CDR3 region: CASSIGQSTDTQYF. As DNA, the CDR3 is TGCGCCAGCAGCATAGGACAGAGCACAGATACGCAGTATTTT.

The sample holds many counts of this clonotype. This rearrangement joins TRBV6-5 to TRBJ1-4; D is perhaps TRBD1 (6 bases). Germline V lookup: CDR1 MNHEY, CDR2 SVGAGI. The CDR3 length is 15 residues. Trimming left V 2 bases short and J 2 bases short, with 9 bases between. The DNA for the CDR3 is TGTGCCAGCAGTTACCGAACAGGGACTAATGAAAAACTGTTTTTT. It codes for CASSYRTGTNEKLFF.

This clonotype was detected ten times or more. J is TRBJ2-3 and V is TRBV7-8; 9 nucleotides line up with TRBD2. V dropped 5 bases and J dropped 3; count of bases not matched to a gene: 15. CDR1 is SGHVS, CDR2 FQNEAQ, per germline. This CDR3 spans 18 amino acids. CDR3 loop: CASSTRIAGAGRTDTQYF. The DNA for the CDR3 is TGTGCCAGCAGCACAAGAATAGCGGGAGCGGGAAGGACAGATACGCAGTATTTT.

This clonotype was found a few times. The rearrangement joins TRBV3-1 to TRBJ2-5; D remains ambiguous. The length of the CDR3 is 15 residues. Germline V CDR1 and CDR2: LGHDT, YNNKEL (reference sequence). The V end was cut by 0 bases, the J end by 4 bases, with 12 bases between. CDR3 amino acids: CASSQEPGAPETQYF. For the CDR3, the DNA is TGTGCCAGCAGCCAAGAACCAGGAGCCCCAGAGACCCAGTACTTC.

Of note for this clonotype: A much more abundant neighbour one base away suggests this may be a read error. The gene calls are TRBV5-5 and TRBJ2-2, with 12 positions matching TRBD2. Germline assignment: CDR1 SGHKS and CDR2 YYEKEE (reference sequence). Trimming at V came to 4 bases and at J to 6 bases, leaving 4 bases not matched to a gene. This CDR3 contains 15 residues. The CDR3 protein is CASSPRLAGAGELFF. CDR3 DNA sequence: TGTGCCAGCAGCCCTAGACTAGCGGGAGCCGGGGAGCTGTTTTTT.

This clonotype was seen ten or more times. The chain carries TRBV28 and TRBJ1-4, with TRBD1 matching over 8 bases. Germline V gene data show CDR1 as MDHEN and CDR2 as SYDVKM. The length of the CDR3 is 15 residues. V trimming: 3 bases; J trimming: 5 bases; junction bases outside the gene matches: 5. In DNA form, the CDR3 reads TGTGCCAGCAGTTTGCAACAGGGGGAAAATGAAAAACTGTTTTTT. Protein sequence: CASSLQQGENEKLFF.

This chain links TRBV19 with TRBJ1-1; 7 nucleotides line up with TRBD1. Germline trimming cut 7 bases from V and 4 bases from J; bases unmatched to any gene: 15. The germline CDR1 and CDR2 sequences are LNHDA and SQIVND (reference sequence). The CDR3 has 16 amino acids. The CDR3 sequence: CASNPQGIGVGTEAFF. The CDR3 coding sequence is TGTGCCAGTAACCCACAGGGGATCGGTGTGGGCACTGAAGCTTTCTTT.

This clonotype has at least ten counts. Here the CDR3 DNA reads TGTGCCAGCAGTTCCACAGGACTAGCCGGGGAGCTGTTTTTT. Amino acid sequence: CASSSTGLAGELFF. V and J are TRBV28 and TRBJ2-2, with 7 positions matching TRBD2. Germline-derived CDR1 and CDR2 are MDHEN and SYDVKM. The CDR3 extends over 14 amino acids. V dropped 4 bases and J dropped 6; count of bases not matched to a gene: 5. The full variable domain, with the rest looked up from reference TRBV28 and TRBJ2-2, is DVKVTQSSRYLVKRTGEKVFLECVQDMDHENMFWYRQDPGLGLRLIYFSYDVKMKEKGDIPEGYSVSREKKERFSLILESASTNQTSMYLCASSSTGLAGELFFGEGSRLTVL.

The CDR3 sequence: CASSPTGITEAFF. DNA of the CDR3: TGTGCCAGCTCACCAACGGGGATCACTGAAGCTTTCTTT. V gene TRBV18 combines with J gene TRBJ1-1; no clear D. The V and J ends lost 2 bases and 4 bases respectively, with 8 bases between them. CDR1 and CDR2 from the germline V gene are KGHSH and LQKENI. This CDR3 is 13 amino acids long.

This clonotype was picked up many times. This sequence joins TRBV12-3 or TRBV12-4 and TRBJ2-1; D remains ambiguous. The V and J ends lost 1 base and 3 bases respectively, with 7 bases between them. This CDR3 contains 14 residues. CDR3 region: CASSLGANYNEQFF. The CDR3 DNA is TGTGCCAGCAGTTTAGGGGCGAACTACAATGAGCAGTTCTTC.

About this clonotype: A single base separates this from a much larger clone, so it may be a read error. The rearrangement uses TRBV3-1 and TRBJ1-3, with 7 bases lining up with TRBD1. The CDR3 has 15 residues. Germline assignment: CDR1 LGHDT and CDR2 YNNKEL (reference sequence). CDR3 bases: TGTACCAGCAGCAACACAGGGGTTGCTGGAAACACCATATATTTT. The encoded protein is CTSSNTGVAGNTIYF.

This clonotype was seen a handful of times. The rearrangement links TRBV4-1 to TRBJ1-2; 10 bases match TRBD1. Germline-derived CDR1 and CDR2 are MGHRA and YSYEKL. This CDR3 is built from 15 residues. J was trimmed by 4 bases and V by 3 bases; bases with no gene match: 5. The CDR3 loop is CASSHDRTGGYGYTF. DNA for the CDR3: TGCGCCAGCAGCCATGACCGGACAGGGGGCTATGGCTACACCTTC.

The J gene is TRBJ1-2, the V gene TRBV3-1; 8 bases fit TRBD1. The CDR3 has 14 residues. V lost 5 bases and J lost 8; bases outside the gene matches: 10. Germline values: CDR1 LGHDT, CDR2 YNNKEL (reference sequence). DNA for the CDR3: TGTGCCAGCAGCTTATGGGGGGACAGGCAAGGCTACACCTTC. Translation: CASSLWGDRQGYTF. The full variable domain, completed using reference TRBV3-1 and TRBJ1-2, is DTAVSQTPKYLVTQMGNDKSIKCEQNLGHDTMYWYKQDSKKFLKIMFSYNNKELIINETVPNRFSPKSPDKAHLNLHINSLELGDSAVYFCASSLWGDRQGYTFGSGTRLTVV.

The chain employs TRBV6-6 and TRBJ2-2, with D possibly TRBD2 on 7 matching bases. V was clipped by 2 bases and J by 3 bases, with 13 bases between them. The germline CDR1 and CDR2 sequences are MNHNY and SVGAGI (reference sequence). This CDR3 is built from 16 residues. The CDR3 is CASSYIGGPDTGELFF. The CDR3 region has the DNA TGTGCCAGCAGTTACATCGGGGGGCCGGACACCGGGGAGCTGTTTTTT.

This clonotype showed up many times. The chain links TRBV18 to TRBJ1-4; TRBD1 is a possible D gene (5 bases). The CDR3 runs 15 residues. CDR1 is KGHSH, CDR2 LQKENI, per germline. The V end lost 6 bases, the J end lost 5 bases, and 16 bases lay between the germline ends. This CDR3 is CASSPPGRSNEKLFF. The CDR3 bases are TGTGCCAGCTCTCCCCCGGGACGAAGCAATGAAAAACTGTTTTTT.

The chain has TRBV27 and TRBJ1-5, with D possibly being TRBD1 (5 bases). Trimming took 0 bases from V and 3 from J, leaving 9 bases between them. Per germline, CDR1 MNHEY and CDR2 SMNVEV (reference sequence). The CDR3 has 15 amino acids. The CDR3 nucleotides read TGTGCCAGCAGTTTATCCTGGGGGAACAATCAGCCCCAGCATTTT. Protein product: CASSLSWGNNQPQHF.

V is TRBV12-3 or TRBV12-4 and J is TRBJ1-2; TRBD1 aligns across 8 bases. With V trimmed by 1 base and J by 6 bases, 4 bases remained unmatched. The CDR3 runs to 14 residues. The CDR3 DNA is TGTGCCAGCAGTTTAGAGACAGGGGCCAATGGCTACACCTTC. This gives the protein CASSLETGANGYTF.

This clonotype turned up a few times. V usage is TRBV5-1 and J usage is TRBJ2-5; D gene uncertain. The CDR3 spans 11 residues. The germline V and J ends were trimmed by 3 bases and 5 bases, with 5 bases remaining between them. The germline V gene encodes CDR1 SGHRS and CDR2 YFSETQ. The CDR3 DNA is TGCGCCAGCAGCTGGATGGAGACCCAGTACTTC. As protein: CASSWMETQYF.

Points on this clonotype: Given a much more abundant clone one base away, this may be a read error. In DNA form, the CDR3 reads TGTGCCAGCAGTTTTGACAGGTTGGGTGAAAAACTGTTTTTT. This gives the protein CASSFDRLGEKLFF. This rearrangement joins TRBV2 to TRBJ1-4; D is possibly TRBD1 (6 bases). This CDR3 comprises 14 residues. V dropped 5 bases and J dropped 7 bases, with 14 bases sitting between them. In germline, CDR1 is SNHLY, CDR2 FYNNEI.

This clonotype was seen a few times. This sequence joins TRBV29-1 and TRBJ1-2, with D unresolved. The CDR3 contains 12 residues. V was pared by 5 bases and J by 8 bases, with 15 bases between. Germline V gene data show CDR1 as SQVTM and CDR2 as ANQGSEA. This CDR3 reads CSVHGSELGYTF. The DNA for the CDR3 is TGCAGCGTTCATGGTTCAGAACTGGGCTACACCTTC.

This clonotype was found many times. The chain combines TRBV27 with TRBJ2-1, with TRBD2 as a possible D gene (6 bases). The CDR3 runs to 14 residues. V lost 6 bases to trimming and J lost 7 bases, with 16 bases between them. Per the germline V gene, CDR1 is MNHEY and CDR2 is SMNVEV (reference sequence). In DNA form, the CDR3 reads TGTGCCAGCAGCTCCTATAGCGGTCATAATGAGCAGTTCTTC. Translation gives CASSSYSGHNEQFF.

This clonotype was seen a handful of times. The chain recombines TRBV20-1 with TRBJ2-7; D is uncertain. V lost 2 bases and J 3 bases, leaving 8 bases between the germline ends. Germline V gives CDR1 DFQATT, CDR2 SNEGSKA (reference sequence). The CDR3 consists of 12 residues. The CDR3 protein is CSARRTVYEQYF. In DNA form, the CDR3 reads TGCAGTGCTAGACGGACCGTCTACGAGCAGTACTTC.

The V call is TRBV10-3, the J call TRBJ2-1, with 9 bases that match TRBD1. With 10 bases clipped from V and 6 bases from J, the junction kept 10 bases outside the gene matches. The CDR3 consists of 14 residues. Per germline, CDR1 ENHRY and CDR2 SYGVKD. CDR3 sequence (DNA): TGTGCCACCTTATTGGGACAGGGTGCCAATGAGCAGTTCTTC. This encodes CATLLGQGANEQFF.